These 32 T cell receptor beta chains were sequenced from one sample in a study of CD8+ T cells in alopecia areata. cDNA serving as the sequencing template came from extracted, reverse transcribed RNA. The protocol was immunoSEQ multiplex PCR, while the TCRdb copy is restricted to in-frame clones and leaves out a portion. The sample holds 150,000 or so clones, roughly 50% seen once. Source material: CD4+ T cells sorted from blood. All receptors derive from a human donor with alopecia areata.

This clone was picked up a small number of times. The rearrangement uses TRBV4-1 and TRBJ2-7; TRBD2 matches 8 bases. This CDR3 comprises 17 residues. Germline lookup yields CDR1 MGHRA and CDR2 YSYEKL. V shed 6 bases, J shed 1 base, and the junction held 14 bases outside the gene matches. Here the CDR3 reads CASSLNLPGLGSYEQYF. DNA for the CDR3: TGCGCCAGCAGTCTAAATTTGCCGGGACTAGGGTCCTACGAGCAGTACTTC.

The chain uses TRBV7-3 and TRBJ2-3, with TRBD2 matching over 10 bases. The trim removed 5 bases at V and 0 bases at J, leaving 8 bases unmatched. Germline lookup yields CDR1 SGHTA and CDR2 FQGTGA. This CDR3 spans 17 amino acids. CDR3 sequence reads: CASSIRTSGPSTDTQYF. In DNA form, the CDR3 reads TGTGCCAGCAGCATCCGGACTAGCGGACCTAGCACAGATACGCAGTATTTT.

This rearrangement joins TRBV5-1 to TRBJ2-2; no clear D gene. V was trimmed by 0 bases and J by 3 bases, leaving 9 bases between them. The germline V gene has CDR1 SGHRS and CDR2 YFSETQ. The CDR3 length is 15 residues. CDR3 nucleotide sequence: TGCGCCAGCAGCTTGGAAGGGATCGACACCGGGGAGCTGTTTTTT. Encoded protein: CASSLEGIDTGELFF.

This sequence joins TRBV5-1 and TRBJ2-3; D gene unclear. Germline V lookup: CDR1 SGHRS, CDR2 YFSETQ. V lost 3 bases and J lost 3, with 8 bases in between. The CDR3 totals 13 residues. CDR3 amino acids: CASSSLLTDTQYF. In DNA form, the CDR3 reads TGCGCCAGCAGCTCGCTACTGACAGATACGCAGTATTTT. The full variable domain, rest sourced from reference TRBV5-1 and TRBJ2-3, is KAGVTQTPRYLIKTRGQQVTLSCSPISGHRSVSWYQQTPGQGLQFLFEYFSETQRNKGNFPGRFSGRQFSNSRSEMNVSTLELGDSALYLCASSSLLTDTQYFGPGTRLTVL.

V gene TRBV28 combines with J gene TRBJ2-5; 10 bases agree with TRBD1. The J call is uncertain, as TRBJ2-7 better fits the DNA end. The CDR3 is 15 amino acids. The germline CDR1 and CDR2 sequences are MDHEN and SYDVKM. This chain's CDR3 is CASSRPGQGYNEQYF. CDR3 nucleotide sequence: TGTGCCAGCAGCCGCCCGGGACAGGGGTACAACGAGCAGTACTTC.

The genes are TRBV28 and TRBJ2-7, with 7 bases aligning to TRBD2. This CDR3 spans 14 amino acids. Germline V gene sequence: CDR1 MDHEN, CDR2 SYDVKM. V trimming: 4 bases; J trimming: 3 bases; junction bases outside the gene matches: 6. CDR3 bases: TGTGCCAGCAGTTCCGGCGGGAGCGTCTACGAGCAGTACTTC. Its protein is CASSSGGSVYEQYF.

This clone was seen more than once but under ten times. The V gene is TRBV6-5, the J gene TRBJ2-7; 8 nucleotides align to TRBD1. J was trimmed by 9 bases and V by 0 bases; bases with no gene match: 7. In germline, CDR1 is MNHEY, CDR2 SVGAGI. This CDR3 contains 14 residues. The CDR3 region has the DNA TGTGCCAGCAGTTACTCGAGACAGGGGTTAGCGCAGTACTTC. Protein product: CASSYSRQGLAQYF.

This sequence joins TRBV27 and TRBJ2-5; D ambiguous. Germline V lookup: CDR1 MNHEY, CDR2 SMNVEV (reference sequence). V shed 6 bases and J shed 5 bases, with 13 bases lying between them. The CDR3 covers 13 residues. The CDR3 DNA follows: TGTGCCAGCAGACCGCACCAGAAGGAGACCCAGTACTTC. This encodes CASRPHQKETQYF.

This clone appeared a few times. The rearrangement uses TRBV7-3 and TRBJ2-2; D not certain. V was cut by 4 bases and J by 5 bases, with 14 bases left in between. Germline V gene sequence: CDR1 SGHTA, CDR2 FQGTGA. The CDR3 totals 15 residues. The CDR3 protein is CASSSESRSTGELFF. CDR3 nucleotides: TGTGCCAGCAGCTCGGAATCAAGGTCGACCGGGGAGCTGTTTTTT.

The chain combines TRBV5-1 with TRBJ2-7, with D unresolved. Germline V gene lookup returns CDR1 SGHRS and CDR2 YFSETQ. V gave up 3 bases and J gave up 2 bases, with 9 bases separating them. This CDR3 is 13 amino acids long. CDR3: CASSSISTYEQYF. The CDR3 DNA follows: TGCGCCAGCAGCTCCATCTCTACCTACGAGCAGTACTTC.

The J gene is TRBJ2-1, the V gene TRBV9, with 11 bases lining up with TRBD2. The CDR3 consists of 14 residues. V lost 4 bases and J lost 5; bases outside the gene matches: 2. Looked up from germline, CDR1 is SGDLS and CDR2 is YYNGEE. The CDR3 sequence: CASSQGLADNEQFF. The CDR3 DNA sequence: TGTGCCAGCAGCCAGGGACTAGCGGACAATGAGCAGTTCTTC.

The rearrangement uses TRBV18 and TRBJ2-7; 11 bases fit TRBD2. J gave up 4 bases and V 3 bases, and 8 bases lay outside the gene matches. Germline V gene data show CDR1 as KGHSH and CDR2 as LQKENI. This CDR3 has 16 amino acids. The CDR3: CASSPSTSGGKYEQYF. In DNA, the CDR3 is TGTGCCAGCTCACCTAGCACTAGCGGGGGAAAATACGAGCAGTACTTC.

This clone was seen more than once but under ten times. The chain couples TRBV29-1 to TRBJ1-2, with no clear D. CDR1 and CDR2 from the germline V gene are SQVTM and ANQGSEA. The length of the CDR3 is 15 residues. The V and J ends lost 2 bases and 4 bases respectively, with 17 bases between them. DNA for the CDR3: TGCAGCGTTGAACCTCCCCGGGGATCTTCCTATGGCTACACCTTC. Its translation: CSVEPPRGSSYGYTF.

This clone was seen a handful of times. The V and J genes are TRBV20-1 and TRBJ1-1; D call uncertain. V was shortened by 8 bases and J by 4 bases, with 11 bases between the two germline ends. CDR1 is DFQATT and CDR2 is SNEGSKA in the germline V gene (reference sequence). CDR3 length equals 11 residues. The chain's CDR3 is CSPEWGTEAFF. The DNA for the CDR3 is TGCAGTCCCGAATGGGGCACTGAAGCTTTCTTT.

In DNA form, the CDR3 reads TGTGCCAGCAGTTTCGGTGGAGCAGATACGCAGTATTTT. It is translated as CASSFGGADTQYF. The chain has TRBV28 and TRBJ2-3; D unresolved. The CDR3 is 13 residues long. V dropped 3 bases and J dropped 4 bases, with 8 bases sitting between them. Germline V CDR1 and CDR2: MDHEN, SYDVKM.

This clone appeared many times. CDR3 region: CASSSHPGRTNYGYTF. CDR3 DNA sequence: TGTGCCAGCAGTTCACACCCGGGACGGACTAACTATGGCTACACCTTC. The V call is TRBV28, the J call TRBJ1-2, with D perhaps TRBD1 (5 bases). Trimming removed 4 bases from V and 0 bases from J, with 15 bases in between. The CDR3 spans 16 residues. Germline V gene data show CDR1 as MDHEN and CDR2 as SYDVKM.

On this clone itself: This same CDR3 is encoded by further DNA sequences in the sample. The rearrangement uses TRBV29-1 and TRBJ1-1; D is undetermined. The CDR3 runs to 11 residues. V lost 3 bases and J 4 bases, leaving 6 bases between the germline ends. Germline V gives CDR1 SQVTM, CDR2 ANQGSEA. CDR3 nucleotides: TGCAGCGTTGATAGGGCCACTGAAGCTTTCTTT. Translating it yields CSVDRATEAFF.

The sample holds a few counts of this clone. V usage is TRBV5-1 and J usage is TRBJ2-1; D possibly corresponds to TRBD1 (6 bases). This CDR3 contains 14 residues. V was pared by 4 bases and J by 0 bases, with 8 bases between. From germline, CDR1 is SGHRS and CDR2 YFSETQ. CDR3 nucleotides: TGCGCCAGCAGCGGACAGAGCTCCTACAATGAGCAGTTCTTC. Translating it yields CASSGQSSYNEQFF. Combining the CDR3 with reference TRBV5-1 and TRBJ2-1 gives the whole variable domain KAGVTQTPRYLIKTRGQQVTLSCSPISGHRSVSWYQQTPGQGLQFLFEYFSETQRNKGNFPGRFSGRQFSNSRSEMNVSTLELGDSALYLCASSGQSSYNEQFFGPGTRLTVL.

This clone has more than one count but fewer than ten. V usage is TRBV27 and J usage is TRBJ2-7; D is unclear. Looked up from germline, CDR1 is MNHEY and CDR2 is SMNVEV (reference sequence). Trimming took 4 bases from V and 2 from J, leaving 9 bases between them. This CDR3 region has 13 residues. The CDR3 coding sequence is TGTGCCAGCAGTTCTGACACCGCCTACGAGCAGTACTTC. Translating it yields CASSSDTAYEQYF.

This chain links TRBV7-2 with TRBJ2-7; D possibly corresponds to TRBD2 (5 bases). Trimming removed 3 bases at V and 2 bases at J, with 8 bases between. Germline V gene data show CDR1 as SGHTA and CDR2 as FQGNSA. This CDR3 comprises 13 residues. The CDR3 DNA sequence: TGTGCCAGCAGCTTCGGGATAACCTACGAGCAGTACTTC. It is translated as CASSFGITYEQYF.

The chain employs TRBV28 and TRBJ2-5; 9 bases fit TRBD1. The V gene end was trimmed by 8 bases and the J gene end by 4 bases; junction bases not matched to a gene: 11. Germline V gives CDR1 MDHEN, CDR2 SYDVKM. This CDR3 comprises 15 residues. Here the CDR3 reads CASRPRDRVSETQYF. CDR3 nucleotide sequence: TGTGCCAGCCGACCTCGGGACAGGGTGTCAGAGACCCAGTACTTC.

This clone was seen a handful of times. The chain combines TRBV10-3 with TRBJ2-2; D unresolved. CDR3 length equals 14 residues. Trimming took off 5 bases at V and 4 bases at J, with 11 bases between the two ends. Germline values: CDR1 ENHRY, CDR2 SYGVKD. DNA of the CDR3: TGTGCCATCAGTTCTCAGGTGATCACCGGGGAGCTGTTTTTT. It codes for CAISSQVITGELFF.

This clone was seen more than once but under ten times. The CDR3 spells CASSHRQGLPYEQYF. The CDR3 nucleotides are TGTGCCAGCTCACATCGACAGGGGTTACCCTACGAGCAGTACTTC. This chain joins TRBV18 and TRBJ2-7, with 8 bases fitting TRBD1. From germline, CDR1 is KGHSH and CDR2 LQKENI. V shed 4 bases and J 2 bases; nucleotides not matched to a gene: 7. This CDR3 has 15 residues.

The gene calls are TRBV20-1 and TRBJ2-1; D remains unclear. Germline V gene sequence: CDR1 DFQATT, CDR2 SNEGSKA (reference sequence). Trimming took 2 bases from V and 10 from J, leaving 3 bases between them. The CDR3 runs to 9 residues. CDR3 residues: CSARREQFF. DNA for the CDR3: TGCAGTGCTAGACGGGAGCAGTTCTTC.

A few counts support this clone. The V and J genes are TRBV29-1 and TRBJ2-2, with TRBD2 identical over 12 bases. The CDR3 totals 13 residues. The germline CDR1 and CDR2 sequences are SQVTM and ANQGSEA. The V segment lost 6 bases and the J segment 7 bases; nucleotides outside the gene matches: 3. This chain's CDR3 is CSVGLAGIGELFF. The CDR3 DNA sequence: TGCAGCGTCGGACTAGCGGGAATCGGGGAGCTGTTTTTT.

The DNA of the CDR3 is TGTGCCAGCAGTTCCCGGGAGGGGTACGAGCAGTACTTC. Protein: CASSSREGYEQYF. This chain connects TRBV27 to TRBJ2-7; 8 bases map to TRBD2. V trimming: 4 bases; J trimming: 4 bases; junction bases outside the gene matches: 3. The CDR3 has 13 residues. CDR1 and CDR2 from the germline V gene are MNHEY and SMNVEV (reference sequence).

The rearrangement uses TRBV7-9 and TRBJ2-5, with TRBD2 as a possible D gene (6 bases). CDR1 is SEHNR and CDR2 is FQNEAQ in the germline V gene (reference sequence). The CDR3 is 16 residues long. V dropped 2 bases and J dropped 2 bases, with 15 bases sitting between them. The CDR3 nucleotides are TGTGCCAGCAGCTTAAGGAGGGAAATAAGGCAAGAGACCCAGTACTTC. As protein: CASSLRREIRQETQYF.

Concerning this clone: Other DNA variants within this sample encode the same CDR3. The rearrangement joins TRBV29-1 to TRBJ1-2; 9 bases line up with TRBD1. The V gene end was trimmed by 7 bases and the J gene end by 1 base; junction bases not matched to a gene: 1. The CDR3 is 12 amino acids. Germline CDR1 reads SQVTM; CDR2 reads ANQGSEA. This chain's CDR3 is CSADRGNYGYTF. The DNA of the CDR3 is TGCAGCGCGGACAGGGGTAACTATGGCTACACCTTC.

V is TRBV6-5 and J is TRBJ2-7; D is ambiguous. The V gene lost 6 bases and the J gene lost 1 base, with 13 bases spanning the gap. The CDR3 runs 14 residues. Germline CDR1 MNHEY, CDR2 SVGAGI. The CDR3 sequence: CASRIKAQSYEQYF. DNA for the CDR3: TGTGCCAGCAGGATTAAGGCACAGTCCTACGAGCAGTACTTC.

J is TRBJ2-6 and V is TRBV29-1, with D perhaps matching TRBD2 (5 bases). CDR3 size: 16 residues. The V gene's germline CDR1 is SQVTM and CDR2 ANQGSEA. V dropped 5 bases and J dropped 0 bases, with 14 bases sitting between them. The CDR3 nucleotides are TGCAGCGTTTCTGTATCGGCGGGCTCTGGGGCCAACGTCCTGACTTTC. Protein product: CSVSVSAGSGANVLTF. The variable domain in full, completed from reference TRBV29-1 and TRBJ2-6, reads SAVISQKPSRDICQRGTSLTIQCQVDSQVTMMFWYRQQPGQSLTLIATANQGSEATYESGFVIDKFPISRPNLTFSTLTVSNMSPEDSSIYLCSVSVSAGSGANVLTFGAGSRLTVL.

Notes on this clone: One end of the junction does not line up with germline, which may come from a read error. In the same sample, other DNA sequences code for this CDR3. The chain employs TRBV11-3 and TRBJ2-7; D not resolved. The CDR3 runs to 13 residues. Germline values: CDR1 SGHNT, CDR2 YENEEA. The CDR3 region is CASSPHLEYEQYF. DNA of the CDR3: TGTGCCAGCAGCCCCCACCTGGAGTACGAACAGTACTTC.

This clone was seen only once. The rearrangement links TRBV28 to TRBJ2-3, with a tentative D call TRBD1 (5 bases). The germline V and J ends were trimmed by 7 bases and 1 base, with 12 bases remaining between them. The germline V gene encodes CDR1 MDHEN and CDR2 SYDVKM. This CDR3 spans 14 amino acids. As DNA, the CDR3 is TGTGCCAGCACCTCAGGGTGGGGCACAGATACGCAGTATTTT. It codes for CASTSGWGTDTQYF.